This T cell receptor (beta chain) was sequenced for a study of CD8+ T cells in alopecia areata. Study in general: Grafting placed skin from roughly 6-13-month-old C3H/HeJ donors with spontaneous alopecia onto roughly 7-10-week-old female C3H/HeJ mice.

The authors extracted RNA and reverse transcribed it into cDNA as the sequencing template. Produced via immunoSEQ multiplex PCR; TCRdb's table is partial and in-frame only. Singletons are absent from the sample, which has roughly 120,000 clones. This clone was found a few times. Its antigen remains unknown. Gene and germline names: mouse. The sequence runs out 4 residues before the end of the CDR3; the remainder is reconstructed from the germline J gene. Study conclusions and caveats: Especially in alopecia totalis/universalis, lesional scalp showed greater clonality than normal scalp did. Relative to mice, TCR sharing across patients was less clear, a difference possibly HLA-related. Sequenced scalp T cells also include alphabeta T cells resident in normal skin.

The CDR3 is made up of 16 amino acids. Trimming took 0 bases from V and 5 from J, leaving 15 bases between them. Germline values: CDR1 NSHNY, CDR2 SYGAGN. The rearrangement links TRBV13-1 to TRBJ2-1; a possible D gene is TRBD2 (6 bases). The TCR originated in a C3H/HeJ mouse with alopecia areata. Strain haplotype at MHC: H2-k. The material sequenced was lesional skin. The CDR3 is CASSDERGEEDAEQFF. The CDR3 DNA, read in part, is TGTGCCAGCAGTGATGAGCGGGGGGAGGAGGATGCT.